This T cell receptor (beta chain) was sequenced in a study of Tregs in tolerant kidney transplant recipients. Comments on this clone: Its matching antigen is unknown.

The repertoire was sequenced with immunoSEQ multiplex PCR; TCRdb's copy has only in-frame clones and lacks some. This table holds about 50,000 clones, roughly nine tenths found once. Related graft donors supplied nonmyeloablative bone marrow transplants, and mixed chimerism was transient. General study points: Biological reproducibility was not directly addressed in this study.

The specimen comprised CD8+ T cells from blood (PBMCs), sampled 12 months after the transplant. The TCR sequence derives from a human patient who received a combined kidney and bone marrow transplant. Some T cells may be supplied by the graft donor.

The CDR3 region is CAWSSSGSYEQYF. As DNA, the CDR3 is TGTGCCTGGAGTAGTAGCGGATCCTACGAGCAGTACTTC. V gene TRBV30 combines with J gene TRBJ2-5; D may be TRBD2 (6 bases). TRBJ2-7 explains the end of the DNA better; the J call may be wrong. The CDR3 sequence is 13 residues long. Germline values: CDR1 GTSNPN, CDR2 SVGIG (reference sequence).